These 11 T cell receptor beta chains share one sample of origin, sequenced in a study of T cells in Graves' hyperthyroidism and ophthalmopathy. TCR beta CDR3 region amplification was performed from RNA transcripts. The HTBI primer set served for first-round RT-PCR of the TCR CDR3. MiXCR was run by TCRdb on the multiplex PCR reads, yielding one entry per CDR3 protein. In the table there are 300,000 to 450,000 distinct CDR3 sequences, about 16% of which are singletons. The sequenced material came from blood. Receptor source: a woman younger than 45 with Graves' hyperthyroidism.

This clonotype was seen at least ten times. The rearrangement links TRBV20-1 to TRBJ2-1; TRBD2 agrees at 10 bases. This CDR3 has 18 amino acids. Trimming cost V 3 bases and J 0 bases; bases outside gene matches: 11. Looked up from germline, CDR1 is DFQATT and CDR2 is SNEGSKA (reference sequence). The chain's CDR3 is CSASVGLAAQSSYNEQFF. The CDR3 coding sequence is TGCAGTGCTAGTGTCGGACTAGCGGCCCAAAGCTCCTACAATGAGCAGTTCTTC.

This clonotype occurred many times. In DNA, the CDR3 is TGTGCCAGCAGCTCCGGGACAGGAGCCTACAATGAGCAGTTCTTC. Amino acid sequence: CASSSGTGAYNEQFF. The V and J genes are TRBV7-8 and TRBJ2-1, with 8 bases identical to TRBD1. V shed 4 bases and J 2 bases; nucleotides not matched to a gene: 4. From germline, CDR1 is SGHVS and CDR2 FQNEAQ. The CDR3 is 15 residues long. The entire variable domain, with the rest obtained from reference TRBV7-8 and TRBJ2-1, is as follows: GAGVSQSPRYKVAKRGQDVALRCDPISGHVSLFWYQQALGQGPEFLTYFQNEAQLDKSGLPSDRFFAERPEGSVSTLKIQRTQQEDSAVYLCASSSGTGAYNEQFFGPGTRLTVL.

This clonotype was counted between two and nine times. The chain uses TRBV20-1 and TRBJ1-1; D gene ambiguous. This CDR3 region has 14 residues. From germline, CDR1 is DFQATT and CDR2 SNEGSKA (reference sequence). V was clipped by 1 base and J by 9 bases, with 18 bases between them. The CDR3 reads CSARVILGESQAFF. CDR3 DNA: TGCAGTGCTAGAGTTATCTTAGGAGAGAGTCAAGCTTTCTTT.

This clonotype appeared many times. The CDR3 nucleotides read TGTGCCAGCAGCTTAGGTTACAGGGCTGATTATGGCTACACCTTC. It codes for CASSLGYRADYGYTF. V gene TRBV7-9 combines with J gene TRBJ1-2; D might be TRBD1 (6 bases). The germline V gene has CDR1 SEHNR and CDR2 FQNEAQ (reference sequence). The V gene lost 1 base and the J gene lost 5 bases, with 14 bases spanning the gap. The CDR3 loop spans 15 amino acids.

This clonotype was found many times. The chain couples TRBV3-1 to TRBJ2-1; 7 nucleotides align to TRBD2. J gave up 10 bases and V 3 bases, and 6 bases lay outside the gene matches. CDR3 size: 13 residues. Germline V gene sequence: CDR1 LGHDT, CDR2 YNNKEL (reference sequence). CDR3 in amino acids: CASSHIGGGEQFF. The CDR3 DNA reads as TGTGCCAGCAGCCATATCGGGGGAGGGGAGCAGTTCTTC.

The chain uses TRBV19 and TRBJ1-4, with TRBD1 identical over 7 bases. This CDR3 has 13 amino acids. Trimming removed 4 bases from V and 8 bases from J; junction bases left unmatched: 4. Germline V lookup: CDR1 LNHDA, CDR2 SQIVND (reference sequence). The CDR3 protein is CASSTRQGEKLFF. CDR3 sequence (DNA): TGTGCCAGTAGTACCAGACAGGGAGAAAAACTGTTTTTT.

This clonotype was detected many times. The rearrangement links TRBV12-3 or TRBV12-4 to TRBJ2-6; the D gene could be TRBD1 or TRBD2 (6 bases each). The CDR3 covers 15 residues. With 7 bases removed from V and 3 bases from J, the gap between germline ends came to 13 bases. The CDR3 loop reads CASTDGGFGANVLTF. The DNA for the CDR3 is TGTGCCAGCACCGACGGGGGCTTTGGGGCCAACGTCCTGACTTTC.

A few counts support this clonotype. The V call is TRBV5-1, the J call TRBJ2-2; the D gene could be TRBD1 or TRBD2 (6 bases each). The CDR3 spans 16 residues. CDR1 is SGHRS and CDR2 is YFSETQ in the germline V gene. Trimming removed 1 base from V and 2 bases from J, with 12 bases in between. Written as DNA, the CDR3 is TGCGCCAGCAGCTTGTGGGGGGACACCAACACCGGGGAGCTGTTTTTT. Residues: CASSLWGDTNTGELFF. The full variable domain, its missing parts supplied by reference TRBV5-1 and TRBJ2-2, is KAGVTQTPRYLIKTRGQQVTLSCSPISGHRSVSWYQQTPGQGLQFLFEYFSETQRNKGNFPGRFSGRQFSNSRSEMNVSTLELGDSALYLCASSLWGDTNTGELFFGEGSRLTVL.

The chain carries TRBV12-3 or TRBV12-4 and TRBJ2-3; TRBD1 matches at 9 bases. This CDR3 contains 16 residues. The junction had 7 bases not matched to a gene; V was cut back by 6 bases and J by 0 bases. The CDR3 DNA sequence: TGTGCCAGCAGCCTCCGGGACAGGGCTAGCACAGATACGCAGTATTTT. Translation: CASSLRDRASTDTQYF.

Many counts were recorded for this clonotype. The rearrangement uses TRBV3-1 and TRBJ2-7, with D unresolved. CDR1 LGHDT and CDR2 YNNKEL come from the germline V gene (reference sequence). The CDR3 is made up of 13 amino acids. Trimming shortened V by 1 base and J by 7 bases, and 11 bases separated the two germline ends. The CDR3, as DNA: TGTGCCAGCAGCCAAGCCGGTCCGGGTGAGCAGTACTTC. It specifies CASSQAGPGEQYF.

The table lists this clonotype with many counts. This sequence joins TRBV5-5 and TRBJ2-7; D call uncertain. Germline CDR1 reads SGHKS; CDR2 reads YYEKEE (reference sequence). CDR3 length: 15 residues. V lost 1 base and J lost 4, with 15 bases in between. CDR3 coding DNA: TGTGCCAGCAGCTTGTCGGCGGTTAGCAGTTACGAGCAGTACTTC. This codes for CASSLSAVSSYEQYF.